The 23 T cell receptor beta chains below come from one sample, sequenced in a study of blood T cell repertoires in COVID-19. Measured with immunoSEQ multiplex PCR; TCRdb has only the in-frame clones, and not every one. The sample consists of roughly 190,000 clones, around 83% of them appearing once. The sample taken for sequencing was peripheral blood. Every receptor here comes from a man aged 50 or older with active or convalescent COVID-19.

The genes are TRBV11-3 and TRBJ1-1; 7 nucleotides line up with TRBD1. The CDR3 loop spans 15 amino acids. The J segment lost 1 base and the V segment lost 4 bases, leaving 6 bases of the junction unmatched. Germline V CDR1 and CDR2: SGHNT, YENEEA. CDR3 coding DNA: TGTGCCAGCAGCTCCGGGACAGCGGAGAACACTGAAGCTTTCTTT. Translated: CASSSGTAENTEAFF.

The chain is built from TRBV10-2 and TRBJ2-2; TRBD2 agrees at 9 bases. CDR3 length: 15 amino acids. Trimming at V came to 4 bases and at J to 6 bases, leaving 6 bases not matched to a gene. From germline, CDR1 is WSHSY and CDR2 SAAADI. CDR3 protein: CASSGSSGTAGELFF. Here the CDR3 DNA reads TGCGCCAGCAGTGGGTCTAGCGGGACAGCCGGGGAGCTGTTTTTT.

The chain uses TRBV7-9 and TRBJ2-1; D may be TRBD1 (5 bases). This CDR3 contains 15 residues. Germline values: CDR1 SEHNR, CDR2 FQNEAQ (reference sequence). V dropped 5 bases and J dropped 5 bases, with 16 bases sitting between them. CDR3 sequence (DNA): TGTGCCAGCAGCCCGTCCGGCAGGGCAAACAATGAGCAGTTCTTC. Translated, it gives CASSPSGRANNEQFF.

This sequence joins TRBV30 and TRBJ1-1; no firm D call. Germline V gene lookup returns CDR1 GTSNPN and CDR2 SVGIG (reference sequence). V was cut by 1 base and J by 1 base, with 7 bases left in between. This CDR3 has 13 amino acids. CDR3 DNA: TGTGCCTGGAGTGATACAGCGAACACTGAAGCTTTCTTT. Translating it yields CAWSDTANTEAFF.

CDR3 DNA sequence: TGCGCCAGCAGCTTATGGACTAGCGGGGGGGCCGGCACCGGGGAGCTGTTTTTT. This sequence encodes CASSLWTSGGAGTGELFF. The V call is TRBV5-1, the J call TRBJ2-2; 15 nucleotides align to TRBD2. V was clipped by 2 bases and J by 4 bases; unmatched bases: 6. The CDR3 consists of 18 residues. Germline V gives CDR1 SGHRS, CDR2 YFSETQ.

The V call is TRBV24-1, the J call TRBJ2-5; a possible D gene is TRBD2 (5 bases). Germline-derived CDR1 and CDR2 are KGHDR and SFDVKD. The length of the CDR3 is 15 residues. V was trimmed by 1 base and J by 3 bases, leaving 11 bases between them. The CDR3 coding sequence is TGTGCCACCAGTGATTTAGCCCCGGGGAAAGAGACCCAGTACTTC. Protein product: CATSDLAPGKETQYF.

The chain combines TRBV3-1 (or the pseudogene TRBV3-2) with TRBJ1-2; the D is unclear. From germline, CDR1 is LGHDT and CDR2 YNNKEL (reference sequence). This CDR3 region has 12 residues. The V and J ends lost 0 bases and 8 bases respectively, with 7 bases between them. CDR3 bases: TGTGCCAGCAGCCAAGAGGAGAACGGCTACACCTTC. Encoded protein: CASSQEENGYTF.

As concerns this clone: The same CDR3 can be traced to other DNA sequences in this sample. The V and J genes are TRBV5-4 and TRBJ2-3; D possibly corresponds to TRBD1 (6 bases). The CDR3 is 14 residues long. Germline-derived CDR1 and CDR2 are SGHNT and YYREEE (reference sequence). V was clipped by 3 bases and J by 2 bases, with 10 bases between them. This CDR3 is CASSSQGSTDTQYF. In DNA form, the CDR3 reads TGTGCCAGCAGCTCGCAGGGGTCCACAGATACGCAGTATTTT.

The chain employs TRBV24-1 and TRBJ2-1, with TRBD2 matching 13 bases. This CDR3 comprises 16 residues. J lost 6 bases, V lost 3 bases, and 4 bases had no gene match. Germline V gene lookup returns CDR1 KGHDR and CDR2 SFDVKD. DNA of the CDR3: TGTGCCACCAGTGATACCGGGACTAGCGGGGCCAATGAGCAGTTCTTC. It is translated as CATSDTGTSGANEQFF.

V and J are TRBV18 and TRBJ2-7; 10 nucleotides align to TRBD2. The V segment lost 2 bases and the J segment 3 bases; nucleotides outside the gene matches: 7. Germline V gene data show CDR1 as KGHSH and CDR2 as LQKENI. The CDR3 is 16 amino acids. CDR3 in DNA: TGTGCCAGCTCACCATTAGCGGGAGGTGCGAGCTACGAGCAGTACTTC. This encodes CASSPLAGGASYEQYF.

V and J are TRBV18 and TRBJ1-2; D not certain. V was trimmed by 3 bases and J by 2 bases, leaving 13 bases between them. The length of the CDR3 is 15 residues. Germline V gives CDR1 KGHSH, CDR2 LQKENI. This CDR3 is CASSPGRVENYGYTF. CDR3 sequence (DNA): TGTGCCAGCTCACCCGGGAGGGTGGAGAACTATGGCTACACCTTC.

This chain joins TRBV4-2 and TRBJ1-1; D is undetermined. The CDR3 length is 15 residues. V shed 4 bases and J shed 0 bases, with 12 bases lying between them. CDR1 is LGHNA and CDR2 is YNFKEQ in the germline V gene. The CDR3 sequence is CASSPVSFVNTEAFF. Written as DNA, the CDR3 is TGTGCCAGCAGCCCAGTATCTTTTGTGAACACTGAAGCTTTCTTT.

The chain couples TRBV11-2 to TRBJ1-6, with TRBD1 matching 7 bases. The V gene's germline CDR1 is SGHAT and CDR2 FQNNGV. V lost 4 bases to trimming and J lost 7 bases; unmatched junction nucleotides: 10. The CDR3 contains 16 residues. CDR3 in amino acids: CASSSRQGLGNSPLHF. CDR3 bases: TGTGCCAGCAGCTCCCGACAGGGCCTTGGCAATTCACCCCTCCACTTT.

The rearrangement joins TRBV30 to TRBJ2-7, with D perhaps matching TRBD2 (6 bases). CDR3 size: 14 residues. Trimming left V 3 bases short and J 6 bases short, with 18 bases between. Germline assignment: CDR1 GTSNPN and CDR2 SVGIG (reference sequence). CDR3: CAWSAFIAEGEQYF. The CDR3 bases are TGTGCCTGGAGCGCCTTCATAGCGGAAGGCGAGCAGTACTTC.

CDR3 in DNA: TGTGCCAGCAGCTCTGGAAAGGGGGAGGGCCGATATACGCAGTATTTT. The encoded protein is CASSSGKGEGRYTQYF. The V and J genes are TRBV7-3 and TRBJ2-3; D perhaps matches TRBD2 (7 bases). This CDR3 region has 16 residues. From germline, CDR1 is SGHTA and CDR2 FQGTGA. Deletions cut 4 bases from V and 7 bases from J, with 21 bases between.

The chain has TRBV24-1 and TRBJ2-3; D unclear. V lost 7 bases, J lost 2 bases, and 9 bases lay in between. CDR1 KGHDR and CDR2 SFDVKD come from the germline V gene. This CDR3 has 13 residues. CDR3 bases: TGTGCCACCAGCGAGTATAACACAGATACGCAGTATTTT. Translation gives CATSEYNTDTQYF.

The CDR3 is CSASETRTNNEQFF. CDR3 DNA sequence: TGCAGTGCTAGTGAAACCCGGACAAACAATGAGCAGTTCTTC. The genes are TRBV20-1 and TRBJ2-1; TRBD1 might be the D (5 bases). Germline CDR1 is DFQATT and CDR2 is SNEGSKA (reference sequence). CDR3 length: 14 residues. Trimming stripped 3 bases from V and 5 bases from J, with 14 bases between.

This chain uses TRBV11-2 with TRBJ1-2; the D gene is possibly TRBD1 (5 bases). Per the germline V gene, CDR1 is SGHAT and CDR2 is FQNNGV. Trimming cost V 7 bases and J 5 bases, with 14 bases left between them. This CDR3 has 13 residues. The CDR3 region has the DNA TGTGCCAGCACCATCGACGGGACTTATGGCTACACCTTC. Encoded protein: CASTIDGTYGYTF.

This clone was observed a single time. The chain combines TRBV7-2 with TRBJ2-7; 9 nucleotides match TRBD2. The CDR3 is 15 amino acids. Germline V CDR1 and CDR2: SGHTA, FQGNSA. V lost 3 bases to trimming and J lost 2 bases; unmatched junction nucleotides: 5. The CDR3 DNA follows: TGTGCCAGCAGCTTCGCGGGGGGGGACACCTACGAGCAGTACTTC. Translated: CASSFAGGDTYEQYF.

The chain recombines TRBV11-2 with TRBJ2-1, with 11 nucleotides matching TRBD2. Germline V gives CDR1 SGHAT, CDR2 FQNNGV. V lost 4 bases to trimming and J lost 9 bases; unmatched junction nucleotides: 5. The CDR3 totals 14 residues. The CDR3 spells CASSYSGGAIEQFF. Here the CDR3 DNA reads TGTGCCAGCAGCTATAGCGGGGGGGCCATTGAGCAGTTCTTC.

CDR3 sequence: CASKERLLTEAFF. For the CDR3, the DNA is TGTGCCAGCAAAGAGAGGCTACTCACGGAAGCTTTCTTT. This chain uses TRBV6-5 with TRBJ1-1; D not certain. V shed 7 bases and J shed 8 bases, with 17 bases lying between them. This CDR3 has 13 amino acids. Germline loops: CDR1 MNHEY, CDR2 SVGAGI.

J is TRBJ2-5 and V is TRBV19; 11 bases fit TRBD1. The CDR3 consists of 14 residues. In germline, CDR1 is LNHDA, CDR2 SQIVND (reference sequence). V shed 7 bases, J shed 6 bases, and the junction held 7 bases outside the gene matches. The CDR3 nucleotides are TGTGCCAGTAAGGACAGGGGGCGCGAGAAGACCCAGTACTTC. This translates into CASKDRGREKTQYF.

V and J are TRBV29-1 and TRBJ2-1; 13 bases align to TRBD2. CDR3 size: 14 residues. J was trimmed by 7 bases and V by 7 bases; bases with no gene match: 7. Germline CDR1 reads SQVTM; CDR2 reads ANQGSEA. CDR3 nucleotide sequence: TGCAGCGGAGCCGGGACTAGCGGGACTAATGAGCAGTTCTTC. This codes for CSGAGTSGTNEQFF.